The clone carrying this T cell receptor beta chain has a handful of counts. Other DNA sequences from this sample encode an identical CDR3 as well. The data were taken from a study of control samples from healthy donors and cancer patients. The V gene lost 1 base and the J gene lost 0 bases, with 7 bases spanning the gap. The germline V gene encodes CDR1 SGHTA and CDR2 FQGNSA. This CDR3 spans 15 amino acids. TCRdb keeps only in-frame clones here, not all; method: immunoSEQ multiplex PCR. This sample has 150,000 to 200,000 clones; 85% to 95% occur once, and the top ten carry approximately 1.5%. This chain links TRBV7-2 with TRBJ1-3, with unresolved D. The TCR was taken from a man under 40 in good health. The specimen sequenced was blood. CDR3 sequence (DNA): TGTGCCAGCAGCTTAGACGGCAGCTCTGGAAACACCATATATTTT. Translated, it gives CASSLDGSSGNTIYF.